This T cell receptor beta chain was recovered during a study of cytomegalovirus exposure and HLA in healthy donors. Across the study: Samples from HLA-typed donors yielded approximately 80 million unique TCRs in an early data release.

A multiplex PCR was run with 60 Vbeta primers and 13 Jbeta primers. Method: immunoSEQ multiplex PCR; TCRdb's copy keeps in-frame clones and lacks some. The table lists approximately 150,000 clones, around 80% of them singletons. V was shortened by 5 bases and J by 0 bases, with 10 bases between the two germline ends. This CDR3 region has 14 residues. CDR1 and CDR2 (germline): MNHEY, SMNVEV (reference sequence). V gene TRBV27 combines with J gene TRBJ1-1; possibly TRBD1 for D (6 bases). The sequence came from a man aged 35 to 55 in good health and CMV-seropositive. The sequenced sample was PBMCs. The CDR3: CASSPQGLNTEAFF. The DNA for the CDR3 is TGTGCCAGCAGTCCCCAGGGGTTGAACACTGAAGCTTTCTTT.